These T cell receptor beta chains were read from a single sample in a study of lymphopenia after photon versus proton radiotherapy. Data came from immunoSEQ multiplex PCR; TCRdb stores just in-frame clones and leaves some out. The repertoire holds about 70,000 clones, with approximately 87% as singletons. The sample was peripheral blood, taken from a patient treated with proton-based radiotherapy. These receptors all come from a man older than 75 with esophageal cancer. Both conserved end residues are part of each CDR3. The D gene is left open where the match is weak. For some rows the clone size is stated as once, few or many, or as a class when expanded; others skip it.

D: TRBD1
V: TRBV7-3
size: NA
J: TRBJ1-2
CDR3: CASSLGQGYGYTF
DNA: TGTGCCAGCAGCCTGGGACAGGGCTATGGCTACACCTTC

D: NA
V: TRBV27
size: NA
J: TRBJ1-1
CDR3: CASSLLGTEAFF
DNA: TGTGCCAGCAGTTTATTGGGCACTGAAGCTTTCTTT

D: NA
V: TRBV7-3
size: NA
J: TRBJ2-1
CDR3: CASSLVGGEQFF
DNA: TGTGCCAGCAGCTTAGTGGGGGGTGAGCAGTTCTTC

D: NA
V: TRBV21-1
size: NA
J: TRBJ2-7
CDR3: CASSKVDPNGQQYF
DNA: TGTGCCAGCAGCAAAGTGGACCCCAACGGGCAGCAGTACTTC

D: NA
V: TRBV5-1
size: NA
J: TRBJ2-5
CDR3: CASSLQGSRGETQYF
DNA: TGCGCCAGCAGCTTGCAAGGGTCCCGGGGAGAGACCCAGTACTTC

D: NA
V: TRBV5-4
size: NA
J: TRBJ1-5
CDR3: CASSLVSNQPQHF
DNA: TGTGCCAGCAGCTTGGTGAGCAATCAGCCCCAGCATTTT

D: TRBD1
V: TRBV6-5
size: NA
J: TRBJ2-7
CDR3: CASRVTGGGYEQYF
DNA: TGTGCCAGCAGAGTAACAGGGGGCGGGTACGAGCAGTACTTC

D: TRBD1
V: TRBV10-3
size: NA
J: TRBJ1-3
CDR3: CAISNDRGFNTIYF
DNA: TGTGCCATCAGTAACGACAGGGGATTTAACACCATATATTTT

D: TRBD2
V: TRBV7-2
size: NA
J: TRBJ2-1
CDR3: CASSPPSGVSEQFF
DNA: TGTGCCAGCAGCCCCCCCAGCGGGGTAAGTGAGCAGTTCTTC

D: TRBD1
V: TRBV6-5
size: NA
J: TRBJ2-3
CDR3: CASSRTGGEADTQYF
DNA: TGTGCCAGCAGTCGGACAGGGGGCGAGGCAGATACGCAGTATTTT

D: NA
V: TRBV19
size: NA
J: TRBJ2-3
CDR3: CASSMAVGYRTDTQYF
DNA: TGTGCCAGTAGTATGGCGGTGGGGTACCGCACAGATACGCAGTATTTT

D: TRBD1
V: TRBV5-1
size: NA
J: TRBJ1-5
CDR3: CASSAGTGGSPQHF
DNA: TGCGCCAGCAGCGCAGGGACAGGTGGTTCGCCCCAGCATTTT

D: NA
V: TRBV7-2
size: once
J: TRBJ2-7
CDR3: CASSSFPGRRYEQYF
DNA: TGTGCCAGCAGCAGCTTTCCGGGACGGAGGTACGAGCAGTACTTC

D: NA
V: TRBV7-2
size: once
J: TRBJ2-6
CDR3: CASSPQTGAGANVLTF
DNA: TGTGCCAGCAGCCCACAGACAGGTGCTGGGGCCAACGTCCTGACTTTC

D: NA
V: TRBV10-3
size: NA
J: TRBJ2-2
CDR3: CAISYHGSGELFF
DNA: TGTGCCATCAGTTACCATGGTAGCGGGGAGCTGTTTTTT

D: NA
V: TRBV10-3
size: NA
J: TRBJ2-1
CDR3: CAISESYNEQFF
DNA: TGTGCCATCAGTGAGTCCTACAATGAGCAGTTCTTC

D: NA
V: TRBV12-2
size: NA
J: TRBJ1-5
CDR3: CASRSGGQVPTDSNQRQHF
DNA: TGTGCAAGTCGCTCCGGGGGACAGGTCCCTACCGATTCTAACCAGCGCCAGCATTTT

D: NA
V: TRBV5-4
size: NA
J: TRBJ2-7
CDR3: CASSQAPGYEQYF
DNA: TGCGCCAGCAGCCAAGCCCCTGGGTACGAGCAGTACTTC

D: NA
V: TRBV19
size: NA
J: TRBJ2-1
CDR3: CASMGLQWNEQFF
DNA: TGTGCCAGTATGGGCCTACAATGGAATGAGCAGTTCTTC

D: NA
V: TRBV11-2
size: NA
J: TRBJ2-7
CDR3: CAPSRVDEQYF
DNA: TGTGCCCCTTCCCGGGTGGACGAGCAGTACTTC

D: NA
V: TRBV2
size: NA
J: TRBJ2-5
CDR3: CASMRVATQYF
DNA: TGTGCCAGCATGAGGGTTGCGACCCAGTACTTC

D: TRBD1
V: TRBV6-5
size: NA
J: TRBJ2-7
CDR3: CASSPRQGPYEQYF
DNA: TGTGCCAGCAGTCCGAGACAGGGGCCCTACGAGCAGTACTTC

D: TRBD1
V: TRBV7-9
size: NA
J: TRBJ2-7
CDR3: CASSLAYRGPYEQYF
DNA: TGTGCCAGCAGCTTAGCCTACAGGGGGCCCTACGAGCAGTACTTC

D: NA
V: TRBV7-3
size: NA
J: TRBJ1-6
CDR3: CASSLGGASPLHF
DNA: TGTGCCAGCAGCTTAGGAGGGGCTTCACCCCTCCACTTT

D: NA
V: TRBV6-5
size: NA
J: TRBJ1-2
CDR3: CASRVDGTNYGYTF
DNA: TGTGCCAGCAGAGTCGACGGGACAAACTATGGCTACACCTTC

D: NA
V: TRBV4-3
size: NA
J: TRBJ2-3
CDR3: CASSQDRGRGRTDTQYF
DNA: TGCGCCAGCAGCCAAGATAGGGGCAGAGGGAGGACAGATACGCAGTATTTT

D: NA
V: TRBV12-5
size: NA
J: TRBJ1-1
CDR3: CASGSTGTEAFF
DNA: TGTGCTAGTGGATCAACAGGTACTGAAGCTTTCTTT

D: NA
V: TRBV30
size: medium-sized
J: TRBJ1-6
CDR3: CVGLSSYNSPLHF
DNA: TGTGTCGGACTGAGCTCCTATAATTCACCCCTCCACTTT

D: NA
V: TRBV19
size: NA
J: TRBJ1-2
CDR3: CASSTVGVRSYGYTF
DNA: TGTGCCAGTAGTACCGTCGGGGTGAGGAGCTATGGCTACACCTTC

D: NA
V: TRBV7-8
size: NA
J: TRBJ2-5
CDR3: CASSIMPPQVLQETQYF
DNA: TGTGCCAGCAGCATCATGCCTCCTCAGGTGCTCCAAGAGACCCAGTACTTC

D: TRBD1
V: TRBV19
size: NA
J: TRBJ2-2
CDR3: CASNLGTGAGELFF
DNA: TGTGCCAGTAACCTCGGGACAGGGGCCGGGGAGCTGTTTTTT

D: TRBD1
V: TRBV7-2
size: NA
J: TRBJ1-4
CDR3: CASSLSGQGVANEKLFF
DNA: TGTGCCAGCAGCTTATCGGGACAGGGGGTGGCTAATGAAAAACTGTTTTTT

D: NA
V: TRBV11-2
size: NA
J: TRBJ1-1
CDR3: CASSLGRFIEAFF
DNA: TGTGCCAGCAGCTTAGGGAGGTTTATTGAAGCTTTCTTT

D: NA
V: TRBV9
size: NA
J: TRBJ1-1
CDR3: CASSTTGLNTEAFF
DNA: TGTGCCAGCAGCACAACAGGGCTGAACACTGAAGCTTTCTTT

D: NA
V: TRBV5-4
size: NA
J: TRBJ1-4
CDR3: CASSPRGGEKLFF
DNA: TGTGCCAGCAGCCCCCGGGGGGGTGAAAAACTGTTTTTT

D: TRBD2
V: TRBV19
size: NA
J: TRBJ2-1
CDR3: CASSIPPFTSGGLAPEQFF
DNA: TGTGCCAGTAGTATCCCCCCTTTTACTAGCGGGGGATTAGCGCCTGAGCAGTTCTTC

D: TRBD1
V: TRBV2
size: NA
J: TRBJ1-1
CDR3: CASRSRTGPEAFF
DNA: TGTGCCAGCAGAAGTCGGACAGGGCCTGAAGCTTTCTTT

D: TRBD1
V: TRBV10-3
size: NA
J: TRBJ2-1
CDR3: CAISGQGSHNEQFF
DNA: TGTGCCATCAGCGGACAGGGATCCCACAATGAGCAGTTCTTC

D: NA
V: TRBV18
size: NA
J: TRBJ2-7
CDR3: CASSQQGPPYEQYF
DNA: TGTGCCAGCTCACAACAGGGCCCCCCCTACGAGCAGTACTTC

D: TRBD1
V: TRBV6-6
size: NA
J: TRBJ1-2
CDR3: CASSFGTGLGGYTF
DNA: TGTGCCAGCAGTTTTGGGACAGGGCTAGGGGGCTACACCTTC